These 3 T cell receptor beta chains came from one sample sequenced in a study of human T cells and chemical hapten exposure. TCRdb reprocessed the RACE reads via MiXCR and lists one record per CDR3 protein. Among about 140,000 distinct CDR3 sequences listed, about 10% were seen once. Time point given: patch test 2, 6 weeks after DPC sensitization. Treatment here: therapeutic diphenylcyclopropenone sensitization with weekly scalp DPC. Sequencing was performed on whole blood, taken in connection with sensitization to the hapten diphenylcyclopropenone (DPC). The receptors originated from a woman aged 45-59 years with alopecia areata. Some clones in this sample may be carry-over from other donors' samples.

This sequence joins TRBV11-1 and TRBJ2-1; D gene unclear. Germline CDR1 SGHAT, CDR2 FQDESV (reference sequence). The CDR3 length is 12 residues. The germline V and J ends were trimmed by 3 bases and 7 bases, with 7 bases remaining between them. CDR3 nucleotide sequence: TGTGCCAGCAGCTTTATAGGGAATGAGCAGTTCTTC. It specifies CASSFIGNEQFF.

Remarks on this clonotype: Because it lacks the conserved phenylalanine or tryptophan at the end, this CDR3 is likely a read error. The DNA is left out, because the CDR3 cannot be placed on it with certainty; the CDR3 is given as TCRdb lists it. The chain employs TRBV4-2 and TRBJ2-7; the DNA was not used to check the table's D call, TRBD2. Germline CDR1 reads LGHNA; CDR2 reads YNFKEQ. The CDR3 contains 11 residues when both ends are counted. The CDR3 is CASSPGLAHAT.

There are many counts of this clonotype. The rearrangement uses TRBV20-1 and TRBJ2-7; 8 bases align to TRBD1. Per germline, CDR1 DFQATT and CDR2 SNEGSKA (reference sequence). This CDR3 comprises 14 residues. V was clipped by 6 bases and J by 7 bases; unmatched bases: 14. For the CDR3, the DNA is TGCAGTGCCCCCGGCGGGACAGGAATCACAGAGCAGTACTTC. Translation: CSAPGGTGITEQYF.